This T cell receptor beta chain stems from a study of technical replicates of blood from a handful of donors. Profiling relied on immunoSEQ multiplex PCR, and the TCRdb table lists in-frame clones only, not all of them. The table records about 56,000 clones, more than 85% of them present only once. The CDR3 runs to 16 residues. Losses at the gene ends were 0 bases for V and 7 bases for J; bases not matched to a gene: 10. CDR1 and CDR2 (germline): SGHNT, YYREEE (reference sequence). The receptor comes from a human donor in good health. Some clones in this sample may be carry-over from other donors' samples. The specimen was PBMCs. The chain carries TRBV5-4 and TRBJ2-3; 8 nucleotides match TRBD1. The chain's CDR3 is CASSLARGQGTNTQYF. CDR3 DNA sequence: TGTGCCAGCAGCTTGGCCCGAGGACAGGGCACGAATACGCAGTATTTT. The variable domain in full, completed from reference TRBV5-4 and TRBJ2-3, reads ETGVTQSPTHLIKTRGQQVTLRCSSQSGHNTVSWYQQALGQGPQFIFQYYREEENGRGNFPPRFSGLQFPNYSSELNVNALELDDSALYLCASSLARGQGTNTQYFGPGTRLTVL.